Listed below are T cell receptor beta chains from one sample, sequenced in a study of patients and donors after allogeneic stem cell transplantation. TCRdb passed the RT-PCR reads through MiXCR, listing each CDR3 protein once. Found here are more than 7,500 distinct CDR3 sequences, around a tenth of them singletons; the top ten hold 52%. The sample was blood, either unsorted or a sorted T cell fraction (not recorded which). These receptors all come from a human donor who was either an allogeneic HSCT recipient or a stem cell or donor lymphocyte infusion donor (not recorded which). It is not recorded whose cells these are; they may come from a transplant donor. CDR3s include the opening cysteine and the closing phenylalanine or tryptophan. A D gene is named only where the DNA matches it firmly. The listing skips clone size in some rows; elsewhere it reads once, few, many or a size class.

j_gene,v_gene,d_gene,abundance,CDR3aa,CDR3nt
TRBJ1-2,TRBV7-6,-,many,CASSLDRSYGYTF,TGTGCCAGCAGCTTAGACAGGAGCTATGGCTACACCTTC
TRBJ1-1,TRBV20-1,TRBD1,many,CSAARDRARAEAFF,TGCAGTGCTGCCCGGGACAGGGCTCGTGCTGAAGCTTTCTTT
TRBJ2-7,TRBV30,TRBD1,-,CAWNRQGYSYEQYF,TGTGCCTGGAACCGACAGGGCTACTCCTACGAGCAGTACTTC
TRBJ2-1,TRBV19,TRBD2,many,CASSMRLAGGSSYNEQFF,TGTGCCAGTAGTATGAGACTAGCGGGGGGGAGCTCCTACAATGAGCAGTTCTTC
TRBJ2-2,TRBV6-5,-,many,CASSLDGRPGELFF,TGTGCCAGCAGTTTGGACGGACGGCCCGGGGAGCTGTTTTTT
TRBJ2-3,TRBV7-2,-,medium-sized,CASSLNRNTQYF,TGTGCCAGCAGCCTCAATCGAAATACGCAGTATTTT
TRBJ2-5,TRBV5-1,TRBD1,many,CASSLAITGVKETQYF,TGCGCCAGCAGCTTGGCCATAACAGGGGTGAAAGAGACCCAGTACTTC
TRBJ1-6,TRBV7-3,TRBD1,-,CASRQGQQDSPLHF,TGTGCCAGCAGGCAGGGACAGCAGGATTCACCCCTCCACTTT
TRBJ1-4,TRBV25-1,TRBD1,-,CASSEAGGREKLFF,TGTGCCAGCAGTGAGGCAGGGGGCAGAGAAAAACTGTTTTTT
TRBJ2-1,TRBV5-1,TRBD2,-,CASRTSGNYNEQFF,TGCGCCAGTCGGACTAGCGGTAACTACAATGAGCAGTTCTTC
TRBJ2-5,TRBV28,-,many,CASSFSGQETQYF,TGTGCCAGCAGTTTCTCGGGGCAAGAGACCCAGTACTTC
TRBJ2-3,TRBV5-1,TRBD1,few,CASRRDRDTDTQYF,TGCGCCAGCAGGCGGGACAGGGACACAGATACGCAGTATTTT
TRBJ2-3,TRBV6-6,-,few,CASSYSTGSDTQYF,TGTGCCAGCAGTTACTCGACAGGATCAGATACGCAGTATTTT
TRBJ1-5,TRBV3-1,-,many,CASSQGQAHQPQHF,TGTGCCAGCAGCCAAGGACAGGCCCATCAGCCCCAGCATTTT
TRBJ1-4,TRBV6-1,-,-,CASSEGEGRKEKLFF,TGTGCCAGCAGTGAAGGGGAGGGGCGCAAGGAAAAACTGTTTTTT
TRBJ2-1,TRBV6-5,-,few,CASRTMGVMDNEQFF,TGTGCCAGCAGAACGATGGGTGTGATGGACAATGAGCAGTTCTTC
TRBJ1-2,TRBV7-2,-,-,CASSLDAVGYTF,TGTGCCAGCAGCTTAGACGCGGTTGGCTACACCTTC
TRBJ1-1,TRBV12-3/TRBV12-4,-,many,CASSLMNTEAFF,TGTGCCAGCAGCCTTATGAACACTGAAGCTTTCTTT
TRBJ1-5,TRBV12-3/TRBV12-4,TRBD1,many,CASSTPDREGQPQHF,TGTGCCAGCAGCACCCCGGACAGGGAGGGGCAGCCCCAGCATTTT
TRBJ2-5,TRBV9,TRBD2,many,CASSVGGLQETQYF,TGTGCCAGCAGCGTGGGGGGGTTACAAGAGACCCAGTACTTC
TRBJ1-6,TRBV6-2/TRBV6-3,-,many,CASSPITLHF,TGTGCCAGCAGCCCAATCACCCTCCACTTT
TRBJ1-6,TRBV30,-,many,CAWRGSAESPLHF,TGTGCCTGGAGGGGATCAGCCGAATCACCCCTCCACTTT
TRBJ2-2,TRBV2,-,few,CASSERANTGELFF,TGTGCCAGCAGTGAAAGGGCGAACACCGGGGAGCTGTTTTTT
TRBJ2-1,TRBV29-1,TRBD2,few,CSVGTRYGGGSYEQFF,TGCAGCGTTGGGACACGCTACGGCGGGGGGTCTTATGAGCAGTTCTTC